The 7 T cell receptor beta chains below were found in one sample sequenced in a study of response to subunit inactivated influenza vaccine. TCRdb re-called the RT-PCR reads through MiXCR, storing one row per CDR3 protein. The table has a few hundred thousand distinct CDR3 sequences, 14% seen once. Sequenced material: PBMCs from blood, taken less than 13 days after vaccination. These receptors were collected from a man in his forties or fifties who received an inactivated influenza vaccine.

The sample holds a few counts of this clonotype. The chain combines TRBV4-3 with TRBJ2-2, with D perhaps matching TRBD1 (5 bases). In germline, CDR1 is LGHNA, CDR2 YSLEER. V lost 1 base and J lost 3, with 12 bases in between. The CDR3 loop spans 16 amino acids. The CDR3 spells CASSQVASGYTGELFF. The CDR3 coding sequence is TGCGCCAGCAGCCAAGTAGCTTCAGGGTACACCGGGGAGCTGTTTTTT.

The CDR3 DNA reads as TGCAGCGTTGTGGGACAGCCAGGCGGCTACACCTTC. Its protein product is CSVVGQPGGYTF. V usage is TRBV29-1 and J usage is TRBJ1-2; 7 positions match TRBD1. V trimming: 4 bases; J trimming: 8 bases; junction bases outside the gene matches: 7. The CDR3 loop spans 12 amino acids. Germline CDR1 reads SQVTM; CDR2 reads ANQGSEA.

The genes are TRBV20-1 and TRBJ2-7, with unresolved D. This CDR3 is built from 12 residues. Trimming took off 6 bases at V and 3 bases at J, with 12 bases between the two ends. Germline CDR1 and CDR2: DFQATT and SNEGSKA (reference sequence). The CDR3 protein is CSATAVGYEQYF. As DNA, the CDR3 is TGCAGTGCCACCGCAGTGGGCTACGAGCAGTACTTC.

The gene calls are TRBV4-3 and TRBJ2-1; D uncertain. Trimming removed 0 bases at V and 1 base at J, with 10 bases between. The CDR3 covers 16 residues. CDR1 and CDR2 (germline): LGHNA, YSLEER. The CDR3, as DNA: TGCGCCAGCAGCCAAGACTTCGCTAATTCCTACAATGAGCAGTTCTTC. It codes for CASSQDFANSYNEQFF.

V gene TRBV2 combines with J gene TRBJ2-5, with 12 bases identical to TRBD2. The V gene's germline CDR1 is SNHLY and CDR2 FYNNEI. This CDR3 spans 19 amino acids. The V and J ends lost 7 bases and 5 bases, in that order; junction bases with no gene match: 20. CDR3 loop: CASNDLAGGARGHRETQYF. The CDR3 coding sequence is TGTGCCAGCAACGATCTAGCGGGGGGGGCAAGAGGACACAGGGAGACCCAGTACTTC.

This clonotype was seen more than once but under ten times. CDR3 in DNA: TGCGCCAGCAGCTTGGCATCAGGGCAGAGCGGGGAGCTGTTTTTT. It specifies CASSLASGQSGELFF. The V gene is TRBV5-1, the J gene TRBJ2-2; D possibly corresponds to TRBD1 (5 bases). Per the germline V gene, CDR1 is SGHRS and CDR2 is YFSETQ. The CDR3 runs to 15 residues. With 0 bases removed from V and 7 bases from J, the gap between germline ends came to 13 bases. The complete variable domain, with remaining parts taken from reference TRBV5-1 and TRBJ2-2, reads KAGVTQTPRYLIKTRGQQVTLSCSPISGHRSVSWYQQTPGQGLQFLFEYFSETQRNKGNFPGRFSGRQFSNSRSEMNVSTLELGDSALYLCASSLASGQSGELFFGEGSRLTVL.

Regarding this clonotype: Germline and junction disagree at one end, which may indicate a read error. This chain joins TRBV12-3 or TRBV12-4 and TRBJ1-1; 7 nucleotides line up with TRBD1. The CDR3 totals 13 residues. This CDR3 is CASSLPTGTDLYF. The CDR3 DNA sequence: TGTGCCAGCAGTTTACCCACCGGGACAGATCTTTACTTT.